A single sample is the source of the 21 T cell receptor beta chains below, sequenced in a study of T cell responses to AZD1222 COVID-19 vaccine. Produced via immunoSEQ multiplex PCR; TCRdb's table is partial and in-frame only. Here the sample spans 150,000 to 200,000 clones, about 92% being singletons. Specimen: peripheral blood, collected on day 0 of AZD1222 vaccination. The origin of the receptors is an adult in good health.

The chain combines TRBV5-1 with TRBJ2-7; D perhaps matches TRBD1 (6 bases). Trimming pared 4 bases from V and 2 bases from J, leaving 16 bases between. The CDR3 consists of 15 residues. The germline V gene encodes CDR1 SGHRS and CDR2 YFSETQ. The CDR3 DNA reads TGCGCCAGCAGCCTTACCTCAGGGGACACCTACGAGCAGTACTTC. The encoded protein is CASSLTSGDTYEQYF.

CDR3 in amino acids: CASSSTTGLKGYTF. The CDR3, as DNA: TGTGCCAGCAGTTCAACGACAGGGCTTAAAGGCTACACCTTC. The V call is TRBV27, the J call TRBJ1-2; 7 nucleotides agree with TRBD1. The germline V gene encodes CDR1 MNHEY and CDR2 SMNVEV (reference sequence). The trim removed 4 bases at V and 8 bases at J, leaving 10 bases unmatched. This CDR3 comprises 14 residues.

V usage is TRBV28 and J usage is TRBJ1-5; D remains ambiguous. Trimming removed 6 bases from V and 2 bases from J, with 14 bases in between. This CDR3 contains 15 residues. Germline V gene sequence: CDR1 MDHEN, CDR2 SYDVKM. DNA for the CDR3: TGTGCCAGCAGCCGGCTTGGATGGGGCAATCAGCCCCAGCATTTT. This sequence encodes CASSRLGWGNQPQHF. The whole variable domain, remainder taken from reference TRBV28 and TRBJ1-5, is DVKVTQSSRYLVKRTGEKVFLECVQDMDHENMFWYRQDPGLGLRLIYFSYDVKMKEKGDIPEGYSVSREKKERFSLILESASTNQTSMYLCASSRLGWGNQPQHFGDGTRLSIL.

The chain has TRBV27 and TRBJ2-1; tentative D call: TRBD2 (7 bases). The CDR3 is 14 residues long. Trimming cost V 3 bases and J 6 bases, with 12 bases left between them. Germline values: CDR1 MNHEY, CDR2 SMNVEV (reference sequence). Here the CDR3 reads CASSFGGAINEQFF. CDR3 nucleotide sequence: TGTGCCAGCAGTTTTGGGGGGGCGATCAATGAGCAGTTCTTC.

The CDR3 DNA reads TGTGCCAGCAGCCTAGGGACAGGGTTAAGTCAGCCCCAGCATTTT. Translating it yields CASSLGTGLSQPQHF. V usage is TRBV6-6 and J usage is TRBJ1-5; TRBD1 matches 9 bases. The J segment lost 6 bases and the V segment lost 6 bases, leaving 9 bases of the junction unmatched. Germline V gene data show CDR1 as MNHNY and CDR2 as SVGAGI (reference sequence). This CDR3 has 15 amino acids.

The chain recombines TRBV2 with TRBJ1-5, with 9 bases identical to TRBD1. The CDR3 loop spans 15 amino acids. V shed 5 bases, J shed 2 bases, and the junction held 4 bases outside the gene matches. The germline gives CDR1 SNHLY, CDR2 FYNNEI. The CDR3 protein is CASSSRTGGNQPQHF. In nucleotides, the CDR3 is TGTGCCAGCAGTTCCCGGACAGGGGGCAATCAGCCCCAGCATTTT. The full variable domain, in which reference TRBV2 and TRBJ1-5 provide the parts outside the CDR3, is EPEVTQTPSHQVTQMGQEVILRCVPISNHLYFYWYRQILGQKVEFLVSFYNNEISEKSEIFDDQFSVERPDGSNFTLKIRSTKLEDSAMYFCASSSRTGGNQPQHFGDGTRLSIL.

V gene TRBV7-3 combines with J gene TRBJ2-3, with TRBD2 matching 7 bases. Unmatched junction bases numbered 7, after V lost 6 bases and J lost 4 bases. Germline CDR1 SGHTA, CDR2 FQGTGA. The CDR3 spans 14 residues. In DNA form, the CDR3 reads TGTGCCAGCAGTGGCGGGGGTACGGCAGATACGCAGTATTTT. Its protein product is CASSGGGTADTQYF.

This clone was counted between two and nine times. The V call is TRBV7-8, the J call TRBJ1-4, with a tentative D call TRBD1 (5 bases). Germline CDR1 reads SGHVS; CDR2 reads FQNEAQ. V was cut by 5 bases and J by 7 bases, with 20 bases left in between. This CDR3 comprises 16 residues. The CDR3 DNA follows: TGTGCCAGCAGCCTTGGCGGGCAGGGTAATCCTGAAAAACTGTTTTTT. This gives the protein CASSLGGQGNPEKLFF.

Here the CDR3 DNA reads TGTGCCTACCAGCAGGGGGGGAACTATGGCTACACCTTC. Encoded protein: CAYQQGGNYGYTF. The chain carries TRBV10-3 and TRBJ1-2; 7 nucleotides align to TRBD1. With 11 bases clipped from V and 2 bases from J, the junction kept 8 bases outside the gene matches. The CDR3 extends over 13 amino acids. Germline CDR1 reads ENHRY; CDR2 reads SYGVKD.

CDR3 in amino acids: CASSGADYTGELFF. CDR3 bases: TGTGCCAGCTCAGGGGCAGATTACACCGGGGAGCTGTTTTTT. The V gene is TRBV28, the J gene TRBJ2-2, with D possibly being TRBD1 (6 bases). Trimming shortened V by 8 bases and J by 3 bases, and 13 bases separated the two germline ends. The CDR3 runs to 14 residues. Per the germline V gene, CDR1 is MDHEN and CDR2 is SYDVKM.

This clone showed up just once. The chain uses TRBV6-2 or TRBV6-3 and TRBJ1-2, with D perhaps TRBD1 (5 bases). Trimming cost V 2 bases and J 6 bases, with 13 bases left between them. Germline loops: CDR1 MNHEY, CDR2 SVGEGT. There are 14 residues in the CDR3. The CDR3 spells CASSYLSVGDGYTF. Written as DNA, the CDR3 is TGTGCCAGCAGTTACCTCAGTGTGGGGGATGGCTACACCTTC.

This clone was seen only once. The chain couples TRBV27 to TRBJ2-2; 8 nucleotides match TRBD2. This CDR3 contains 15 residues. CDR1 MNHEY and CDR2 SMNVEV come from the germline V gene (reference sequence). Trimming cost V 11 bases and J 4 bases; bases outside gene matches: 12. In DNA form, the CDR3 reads TGTGCCGCCCGCCAAGATAGCGGGGCCACCGGGGAGCTGTTTTTT. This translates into CAARQDSGATGELFF.

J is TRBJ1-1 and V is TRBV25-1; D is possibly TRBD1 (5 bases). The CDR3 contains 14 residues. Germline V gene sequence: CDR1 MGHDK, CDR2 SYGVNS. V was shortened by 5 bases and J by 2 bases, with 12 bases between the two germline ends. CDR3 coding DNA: TGTGCCAGCAGTACCTCATGGGGCAACACTGAAGCTTTCTTT. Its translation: CASSTSWGNTEAFF.

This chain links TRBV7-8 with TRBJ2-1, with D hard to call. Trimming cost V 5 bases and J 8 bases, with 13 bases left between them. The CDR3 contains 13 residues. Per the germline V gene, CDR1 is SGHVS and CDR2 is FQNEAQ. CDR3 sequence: CASSRHTSDEQFF. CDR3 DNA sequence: TGTGCCAGCAGCCGCCACACCTCCGATGAGCAGTTCTTC.

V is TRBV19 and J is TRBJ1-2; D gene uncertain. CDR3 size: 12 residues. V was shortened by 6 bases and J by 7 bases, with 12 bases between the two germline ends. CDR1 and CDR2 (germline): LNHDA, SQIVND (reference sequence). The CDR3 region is CASSRMPGGYTF. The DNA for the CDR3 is TGTGCCAGTAGCCGGATGCCAGGTGGCTACACCTTC.

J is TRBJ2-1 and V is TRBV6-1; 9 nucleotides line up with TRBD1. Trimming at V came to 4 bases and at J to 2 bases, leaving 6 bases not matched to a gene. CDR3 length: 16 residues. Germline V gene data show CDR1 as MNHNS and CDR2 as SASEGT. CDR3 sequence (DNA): TGTGCCAGCAGTGGACAGGGGGTTGGGGCCTACAATGAGCAGTTCTTC. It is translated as CASSGQGVGAYNEQFF.

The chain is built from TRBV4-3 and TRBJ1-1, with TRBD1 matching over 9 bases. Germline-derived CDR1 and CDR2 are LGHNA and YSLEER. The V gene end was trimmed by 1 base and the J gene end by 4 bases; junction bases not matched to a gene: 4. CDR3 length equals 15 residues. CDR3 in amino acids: CASSQATGGSTEAFF. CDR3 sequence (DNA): TGCGCCAGCAGCCAAGCGACAGGGGGAAGCACTGAAGCTTTCTTT.

The CDR3 DNA reads TGTGCCAGCACCGGGACTAGCGGGTGGGAGACCCAGTACTTC. It specifies CASTGTSGWETQYF. V gene TRBV6-6 combines with J gene TRBJ2-5; TRBD2 agrees at 12 bases. The germline CDR1 and CDR2 sequences are MNHNY and SVGAGI (reference sequence). V dropped 7 bases and J dropped 5; count of bases not matched to a gene: 5. The CDR3 length is 14 residues.

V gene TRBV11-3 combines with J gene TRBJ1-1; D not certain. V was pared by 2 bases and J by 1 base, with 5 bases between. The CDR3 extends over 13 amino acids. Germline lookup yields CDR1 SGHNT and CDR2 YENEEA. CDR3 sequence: CASSLLKNTEAFF. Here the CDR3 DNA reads TGTGCCAGCAGCTTACTCAAGAACACTGAAGCTTTCTTT.

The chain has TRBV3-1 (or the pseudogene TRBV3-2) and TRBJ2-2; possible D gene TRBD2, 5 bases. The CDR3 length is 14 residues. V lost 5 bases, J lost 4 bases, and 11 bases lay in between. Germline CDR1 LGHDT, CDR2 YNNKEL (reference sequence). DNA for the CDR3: TGTGCCAGCAGCGGATACCGGGGCACCGGGGAGCTGTTTTTT. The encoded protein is CASSGYRGTGELFF.

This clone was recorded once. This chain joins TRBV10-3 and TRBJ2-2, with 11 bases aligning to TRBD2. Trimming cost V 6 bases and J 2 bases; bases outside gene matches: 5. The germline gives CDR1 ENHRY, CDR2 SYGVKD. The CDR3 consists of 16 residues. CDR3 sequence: CAIRQGLAANTGELFF. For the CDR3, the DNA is TGTGCCATCAGACAGGGACTAGCGGCTAACACCGGGGAGCTGTTTTTT.